This T cell receptor (beta chain) was sequenced for a study of T-cell reconstitution after alpha-beta-depleted transplantation in children. Whole-study results and caveats: Expanded clones from the graft, numbering several hundred, reportedly supplied alpha-beta T cells about two months after transplant. T-cell counts and diversity at one year following transplant were attributed mainly to newly produced T cells. Diversity of TCRbeta at day 60 was high in some patients, arising from surviving recipient T cells and thymic progenitors.

CDR3 size: 13 residues. The ends were cut back, 2 bases at V and 5 bases at J, with 10 bases in the middle. CDR1 and CDR2 from the germline V gene are SGHRS and YFSETQ. For TCRbeta, the library was prepared with unique molecular identifiers. TCRdb reprocessed the PCR reads via MiXCR and lists one record per CDR3 protein. The data hold roughly 280,000 distinct CDR3 sequences, with more than 9% observed a single time. At least ten counts were recorded for this clonotype. The target antigen is unknown. The sequencing here drew on peripheral blood, taken 180 days after TCRalphabeta/CD19-depleted stem cell transplant. V is TRBV5-1 and J is TRBJ1-2; no definite D call. This clonotype originated in a male patient between 2 and 10 years old who had a stem cell transplant for chronic granulomatous disease, so the T cells may come from the graft donor. The CDR3 coding sequence is TGCGCCAGCAGCTTACACTCGTCTTATGGCTACACCTTC. This encodes CASSLHSSYGYTF.